The next 22 T cell receptor beta chains were all read from a single sample in a study of cytotoxic CD8 clonotypes in ibrutinib-treated CLL. Data came from immunoSEQ multiplex PCR; TCRdb stores just in-frame clones and leaves some out. The sample has roughly 200,000 clones, around 75% seen once. Sequences were derived from PBMCs, sampled after 12 months of ibrutinib treatment. These receptors were collected from a human donor with chronic lymphocytic leukemia.

J is TRBJ2-1 and V is TRBV11-3, with 8 nucleotides matching TRBD2. Germline V gives CDR1 SGHNT, CDR2 YENEEA. The CDR3 has 15 residues. V shed 5 bases, J shed 9 bases, and the junction held 12 bases outside the gene matches. The CDR3 region is CASSGTGIGGGEQFF. The CDR3, as DNA: TGTGCCAGCAGCGGCACAGGGATCGGGGGGGGTGAGCAGTTCTTC.

The CDR3 loop reads CASSIGSNEQFF. CDR3 nucleotide sequence: TGTGCCAGTAGTATTGGCTCGAATGAGCAGTTCTTC. The chain has TRBV19 and TRBJ2-1; D gene uncertain. The CDR3 sequence is 12 residues long. The V and J ends lost 3 bases and 7 bases respectively, with 7 bases between them. Germline V gene sequence: CDR1 LNHDA, CDR2 SQIVND (reference sequence).

The chain has TRBV28 and TRBJ1-5; 7 bases are shared with TRBD1. CDR1 and CDR2 (germline): MDHEN, SYDVKM. Trimming cost V 7 bases and J 9 bases; bases outside gene matches: 15. The CDR3 is 15 amino acids. CDR3 bases: TGTGCCAGCACCCGACCGGTAGGGGGCCCTTGGCCCCAGCATTTT. Translation gives CASTRPVGGPWPQHF.

CDR3 sequence (DNA): TGTGCCAGTAGCTCTGGGGGGGCCTATTCAACATACAATGAGCAGTTCTTC. It translates to CASSSGGAYSTYNEQFF. V gene TRBV19 combines with J gene TRBJ2-1; TRBD2 is a possible D gene (7 bases). CDR1 and CDR2 (germline): LNHDA, SQIVND (reference sequence). V was pared by 6 bases and J by 4 bases, with 22 bases between. The CDR3 spans 17 residues. The full variable domain, in which reference TRBV19 and TRBJ2-1 provide the parts outside the CDR3, is DGGITQSPKYLFRKEGQNVTLSCEQNLNHDAMYWYRQDPGQGLRLIYYSQIVNDFQKGDIAEGYSVSREKKESFPLTVTSAQKNPTAFYLCASSSGGAYSTYNEQFFGPGTRLTVL.

This rearrangement joins TRBV29-1 to TRBJ1-1, with a possible D match to TRBD1 (5 bases). V was trimmed by 3 bases and J by 1 base, leaving 18 bases between them. CDR1 SQVTM and CDR2 ANQGSEA come from the germline V gene. This CDR3 comprises 16 residues. The DNA of the CDR3 is TGCAGCGTTGATCTTCTTCGGGGCCAGGGGAACACTGAAGCTTTCTTT. This gives the protein CSVDLLRGQGNTEAFF.

This clone was observed a handful of times. The DNA for the CDR3 is TGTGCCAGCAGTCGCGGGGATACGCAGTATTTT. Protein product: CASSRGDTQYF. The chain carries TRBV6-6 and TRBJ2-3; D is possibly TRBD2 (5 bases). CDR1 and CDR2 from the germline V gene are MNHNY and SVGAGI (reference sequence). Trimming took 5 bases from V and 6 from J, leaving 6 bases between them. CDR3 length: 11 amino acids.

This chain connects TRBV2 to TRBJ1-2; TRBD1 aligns across 7 bases. From germline, CDR1 is SNHLY and CDR2 FYNNEI. Trimming took 8 bases from V and 7 from J; bases not matched to a gene: 13. The CDR3 runs to 14 residues. CDR3 in amino acids: CASGGNDRVGGYTF. For the CDR3, the DNA is TGTGCCAGCGGGGGGAATGACAGGGTTGGTGGCTACACCTTC. Drawing the rest from reference TRBV2 and TRBJ1-2, the complete variable domain is EPEVTQTPSHQVTQMGQEVILRCVPISNHLYFYWYRQILGQKVEFLVSFYNNEISEKSEIFDDQFSVERPDGSNFTLKIRSTKLEDSAMYFCASGGNDRVGGYTFGSGTRLTVV.

The chain couples TRBV11-3 to TRBJ2-1; D gene uncertain. Per germline, CDR1 SGHNT and CDR2 YENEEA. The V end lost 0 bases, the J end lost 2 bases, and 5 bases lay between the germline ends. The CDR3 is 14 residues long. The CDR3 coding sequence is TGTGCCAGCAGCTTAGAAGGAACCTACAATGAGCAGTTCTTC. This sequence encodes CASSLEGTYNEQFF. Supplemented by reference TRBV11-3 and TRBJ2-1, the full variable domain reads EAGVVQSPRYKIIEKKQPVAFWCNPISGHNTLYWYLQNLGQGPELLIRYENEEAVDDSQLPKDRFSAERLKGVDSTLKIQPAELGDSAVYLCASSLEGTYNEQFFGPGTRLTVL.

This clone was observed once. The chain uses TRBV5-1 and TRBJ1-1; a possible D gene is TRBD1 (5 bases). This CDR3 comprises 15 residues. Trimming left V 4 bases short and J 1 base short, with 14 bases between. Looked up from germline, CDR1 is SGHRS and CDR2 is YFSETQ. The CDR3 spells CASSKAPGRNTEAFF. The CDR3 nucleotides read TGCGCCAGCAGCAAGGCCCCGGGACGGAACACTGAAGCTTTCTTT.

This clone was counted only a few times. V is TRBV15 and J is TRBJ1-2; D is unresolved. The V end lost 3 bases, the J end lost 0 bases, and 17 bases lay between the germline ends. Germline V gene lookup returns CDR1 LNHNV and CDR2 YYDKDF (reference sequence). The CDR3 sequence is 17 residues long. The CDR3: CATSSSPLREANYGYTF. The CDR3 bases are TGTGCCACCAGCAGTAGCCCGTTAAGGGAAGCTAACTATGGCTACACCTTC.

This chain links TRBV6-6 with TRBJ2-1; D unclear. Trimming took 2 bases from V and 6 from J, leaving 8 bases between them. The CDR3 loop spans 13 amino acids. Germline V gives CDR1 MNHNY, CDR2 SVGAGI (reference sequence). CDR3: CASSYVGGNEQFF. The DNA for the CDR3 is TGTGCCAGCAGTTACGTCGGTGGCAATGAGCAGTTCTTC.

Concerning this clone itself: Being one base from a much bigger clone, this may be a read error. The J gene is TRBJ1-4, the V gene TRBV5-1; D ambiguous. Germline values: CDR1 SGHRS, CDR2 YFSETQ. There are 11 residues in the CDR3. V lost 1 base and J lost 5, with 0 bases in between. This chain's CDR3 is CASSLNEKLFF. DNA for the CDR3: TGCGCCAGCAGCTTGAATGAAAAACTGTTTTTT.

V and J are TRBV5-1 and TRBJ2-1; D not resolved. Germline assignment: CDR1 SGHRS and CDR2 YFSETQ. This CDR3 is 17 amino acids long. Between the trimmed V and J ends, which lost 4 bases and 0 bases, there was a span of 17 bases. In DNA, the CDR3 is TGCGCCAGCAGCCCCGGTCTGGGGTACAGCTCCTACAATGAGCAGTTCTTC. It yields the protein CASSPGLGYSSYNEQFF.

The chain joins TRBV5-1 to TRBJ1-4; 7 bases fit TRBD1. The CDR3 is made up of 14 amino acids. From germline, CDR1 is SGHRS and CDR2 YFSETQ. The junction had 8 bases not matched to a gene; V was cut back by 4 bases and J by 8 bases. The CDR3 DNA sequence: TGCGCCAGCAGCCTAAGGGGGCCTGGGGAAAAACTGTTTTTT. Protein: CASSLRGPGEKLFF.

V is TRBV5-4 and J is TRBJ2-3; D is undetermined. Germline lookup yields CDR1 SGHNT and CDR2 YYREEE (reference sequence). The CDR3 runs 13 residues. V gave up 4 bases and J gave up 0 bases, with 6 bases separating them. CDR3 region: CASSHYSTDTQYF. The CDR3 DNA reads as TGTGCCAGCAGCCACTATAGCACAGATACGCAGTATTTT.

The chain has TRBV27 and TRBJ1-5; D might be TRBD1 (6 bases). CDR1 and CDR2 from the germline V gene are MNHEY and SMNVEV (reference sequence). The CDR3 is 14 amino acids. Trimming left V 6 bases short and J 6 bases short, with 15 bases between. CDR3 residues: CASRIGGEGQPQHF. The CDR3 nucleotides read TGTGCCAGCAGGATAGGGGGGGAAGGTCAGCCCCAGCATTTT.

The chain employs TRBV7-9 and TRBJ2-5; D possibly corresponds to TRBD2 (5 bases). Trimming pared 1 base from V and 10 bases from J, leaving 16 bases between. The germline gives CDR1 SEHNR, CDR2 FQNEAQ (reference sequence). The CDR3 covers 14 residues. CDR3 DNA: TGTGCCAGCAGCTTAGATGAGGGCTATGGAGGCCAGTACTTC. Translating gives CASSLDEGYGGQYF.

The chain employs TRBV6-5 and TRBJ2-1; 7 nucleotides agree with TRBD1. After removal of 6 bases from V and 8 bases from J, the junction contained 4 bases not matched to a gene. The CDR3 covers 12 residues. Germline V CDR1 and CDR2: MNHEY, SVGAGI. DNA of the CDR3: TGTGCCAGCAGGACAGGGTACTATGAGCAGTTCTTC. Encoded protein: CASRTGYYEQFF.

The chain employs TRBV5-1 and TRBJ1-6, with D perhaps matching TRBD1 (5 bases). CDR1 is SGHRS, CDR2 YFSETQ, per germline. Trimming took 0 bases from V and 6 from J, leaving 10 bases between them. This CDR3 comprises 15 residues. The CDR3 DNA is TGCGCCAGCAGCTTGGGGACACTTGGTAATTCACCCCTCCACTTT. Encoded protein: CASSLGTLGNSPLHF.

The chain combines TRBV30 with TRBJ2-1; no clear D gene. Germline V gene data show CDR1 as GTSNPN and CDR2 as SVGIG (reference sequence). V lost 2 bases, J lost 14 bases, and 19 bases lay in between. The CDR3 is made up of 13 amino acids. DNA of the CDR3: TGTGCCTGGAGTCTATCGACCCAAGAGGAAGAGTTCTTC. It codes for CAWSLSTQEEEFF.

The rearrangement joins TRBV9 to TRBJ2-3, with no clear D. This CDR3 is 14 amino acids long. Germline V gene data show CDR1 as SGDLS and CDR2 as YYNGEE. The germline V and J ends were trimmed by 4 bases and 4 bases, with 13 bases remaining between them. DNA for the CDR3: TGTGCCAGCAGCTCCGGACCCGCCTCAGATACGCAGTATTTT. It translates to CASSSGPASDTQYF.

This clone was counted only a few times. This chain uses TRBV30 with TRBJ2-7; D gene ambiguous. The CDR3 loop spans 14 amino acids. From germline, CDR1 is GTSNPN and CDR2 SVGIG (reference sequence). Trimming removed 0 bases at V and 0 bases at J, with 9 bases between. The CDR3 protein is CAWSVLLGSYEQYF. DNA of the CDR3: TGTGCCTGGAGTGTACTTCTGGGCTCCTACGAGCAGTACTTC.